This T cell receptor (beta chain) was obtained from a study of blood T cell repertoires in COVID-19 (dated by TCRdb to about 2020). About the investigation overall: Samples from collaborators originated in the United States, Italy and Spain and spanned both the acute and convalescent phases of COVID-19. The material from the prospective study consisted of cDNA or gDNA derived from T cells, B-cell-depleted T cells, or PBMCs. Subjects who had been exposed to COVID-19, were actively infected with it, or had recovered from it provided the deeply sampled blood TCRbeta repertoires that made up the dataset. A freely available public database, intended as a resource for researchers studying the immune response to SARS-CoV-2, is where the repertoires were released. The samples were drawn from two sources: the first 160 participants of the ongoing ImmuneRACE study, and some 1,300 subjects contributed by 6 global collaborators. A de-identified subject ID, COVID-19 status, age in years and sex were almost always included in the sample metadata. Where HLA class I and class II types were available, the types were taken from metadata supplied by the sample provider, not from assay-based typing.

Each collaborating institution followed its own protocols to collect whole blood in K2EDTA tubes. Collaborator samples were shipped for TCRbeta analysis as frozen whole blood, isolated PBMCs, or DNA extracted from either sample type. TCRbeta CDR3 regions were amplified from genomic DNA by means of the immunoSEQ Assay, a bias-controlled multiplex PCR. Processing in the source paper ran as follows. Nucleated cell counts per sample were estimated from amplification of reference gene primers within the assay. To quantify the absolute abundance of each unique TCRbeta CDR3 rearrangement, sequence reads were collapsed and filtered. For each sample, productive Simpson clonality was calculated as the square root of Simpson's diversity index across productive rearrangements. This is the immuneACCESS table as TCRdb keeps it, with only in-frame sequences that have V and J called. A part of the clones is gone; compared with another copy, unresolved V genes explain less than half, and the rest is unexplained. V, J and clone size are taken as reported in that table, and D and trimming were inferred from the DNA itself. A total of 250,000 to 300,000 clones appear in this sample, approximately 85% of them only once. The top ten hold roughly 9.6% of the sample.

Comment on this clone: This clone's antigen is unknown. Per-base quality was not reported, and no clone a single base away is much larger than it.

The paper as a whole reports these results and caveats: The quantity of clinical and demographic metadata differed by source and by participant and was supplied without curation.

The source material was peripheral blood. The sequence was collected from a woman in her 70s with acute or convalescent COVID-19.

The CDR3 protein is CASSDLSTAAWNTEAFF. The nucleotides are TGTGCCAGCAGTGATCTCTCGACGGCGGCGTGGAACACTGAAGCTTTCTTT. The chain links TRBV6-1 with TRBJ1-1; no D segment can be confidently identified. Per the germline V gene, MNHNS is the CDR1 and SASEGT is the CDR2. The CDR3 runs 17 residues from the cysteine to the phenylalanine. CDR3 DNA is the only sequence kept; it has 51 bases, read in frame from the first base. V is clipped by 3 bases and J by 1 base, and the sequence between their germline boundaries is 18 bases long.